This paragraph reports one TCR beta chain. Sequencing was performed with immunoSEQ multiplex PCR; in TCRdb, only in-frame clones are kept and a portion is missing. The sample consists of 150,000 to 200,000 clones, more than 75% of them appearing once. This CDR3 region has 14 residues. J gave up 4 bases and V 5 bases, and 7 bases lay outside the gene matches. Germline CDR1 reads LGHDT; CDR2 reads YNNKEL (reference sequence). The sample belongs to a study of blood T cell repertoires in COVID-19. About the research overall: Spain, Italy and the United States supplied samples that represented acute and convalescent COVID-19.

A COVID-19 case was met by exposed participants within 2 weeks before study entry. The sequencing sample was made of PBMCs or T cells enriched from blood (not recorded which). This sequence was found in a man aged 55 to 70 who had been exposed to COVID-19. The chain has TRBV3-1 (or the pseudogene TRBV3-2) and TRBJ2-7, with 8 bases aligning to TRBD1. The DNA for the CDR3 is TGTGCCAGCAGCTCGGACAGGGTTGGTTACGAGCAGTACTTC. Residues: CASSSDRVGYEQYF.